This is a list of T cell receptor beta chains from one sample in a study of blood T cell repertoires in COVID-19. Profiling relied on immunoSEQ multiplex PCR, and the TCRdb table lists in-frame clones only, not all of them. The sample lists a few hundred thousand clones; approximately 80% were seen once. Sample: peripheral blood. The receptors were gathered from an elderly woman with acute or convalescent COVID-19. The CDR3 runs from the conserved cysteine through the conserved F or W. Each record gives: clone size, J gene, D gene, V gene, CDR3 DNA, CDR3 protein. A D gene is named only where the DNA matches it firmly. Size values are once, few and many counts, or a class for expanded clones, and some rows have none.

size: .
J: TRBJ2-3
D: TRBD2
V: TRBV10-1
DNA: TGCGCCAGCAGAGAAGACGGGACTAGCGGTAGCACAGATACGCAGTATTTT
CDR3: CASREDGTSGSTDTQYF

size: .
J: TRBJ2-5
D: .
V: TRBV5-4
DNA: TGTGCCAGCAGCTTGTTTGGGGCAGAGACCCAGTACTTC
CDR3: CASSLFGAETQYF

size: .
J: TRBJ2-1
D: TRBD2
V: TRBV24-1
DNA: TGTGCCACCAGTGAAAGACTAGCGGGAGGTTACAATGAGCAGTTCTTC
CDR3: CATSERLAGGYNEQFF

size: .
J: TRBJ1-6
D: TRBD1
V: TRBV5-1
DNA: TGCGCCAGCAGCTCCGGGACAGGGCGTTCACCCCTCCACTTT
CDR3: CASSSGTGRSPLHF

size: .
J: TRBJ2-5
D: .
V: TRBV5-1
DNA: TGCGCCAGCAGAAACGGTATTGGGGCCCCGGGAGAGACCCAGTACTTC
CDR3: CASRNGIGAPGETQYF

size: .
J: TRBJ2-7
D: .
V: TRBV5-1
DNA: TGCGCCAGCAGCCAAGCGAACAGGGCCAGGGACGAGCAGTACTTC
CDR3: CASSQANRARDEQYF

size: .
J: TRBJ2-1
D: .
V: TRBV4-2
DNA: TGTGCCAGCAGCCAAGGGGCAGGTGAGCAGTTCTTC
CDR3: CASSQGAGEQFF

size: .
J: TRBJ2-4
D: TRBD1
V: TRBV11-3
DNA: TGTGCCAGCAGCTTAGGAGGCCAGGGGGACATTCAGTACTTC
CDR3: CASSLGGQGDIQYF

size: .
J: TRBJ2-3
D: .
V: TRBV19
DNA: TGTGCCAGTAGTAGGGGAAGGGGGATAGCGTCCACAGATACGCAGTATTTT
CDR3: CASSRGRGIASTDTQYF

size: .
J: TRBJ2-1
D: .
V: TRBV5-1
DNA: TGCGCCAGCAGCTTGGGGCAGGAAAACAATGAGCAGTTCTTC
CDR3: CASSLGQENNEQFF

size: .
J: TRBJ2-3
D: .
V: TRBV19
DNA: TGTGCCAGTAGTATAGGAGATCGGCTCGGGGATACGCAGTATTTT
CDR3: CASSIGDRLGDTQYF

size: .
J: TRBJ2-7
D: TRBD2
V: TRBV6-2/TRBV6-3
DNA: TGTGCCAGCAGCATCGAACGCGGGGGCGAGCAGTACTTC
CDR3: CASSIERGGEQYF

size: .
J: TRBJ1-2
D: TRBD1
V: TRBV6-5
DNA: TGTGCCAGCAGCGCGGACAGGGGTACATCTGGCTACACCTTC
CDR3: CASSADRGTSGYTF

size: few
J: TRBJ2-5
D: TRBD2
V: TRBV11-3
DNA: TGTGCCAGCAGCTCGGGACTAGCGGGGGCGGGAGAGACCCAGTACTTC
CDR3: CASSSGLAGAGETQYF

size: .
J: TRBJ2-1
D: .
V: TRBV6-2/TRBV6-3
DNA: TGTGCCAGCAGTGCTCAGGGGAGTCGGCAGTTCTTC
CDR3: CASSAQGSRQFF

size: few
J: TRBJ1-5
D: TRBD1
V: TRBV19
DNA: TGTGCCAGTAGTAACCGGGACAGCCTAAATCAGCCCCAGCATTTT
CDR3: CASSNRDSLNQPQHF

size: .
J: TRBJ1-2
D: .
V: TRBV3-1/TRBV3-2
DNA: TGTGCCAGCAGCCAAGATCTGGGGGGGGCTAACTATGGCTACACCTTC
CDR3: CASSQDLGGANYGYTF

size: .
J: TRBJ1-4
D: .
V: TRBV7-2
DNA: TGTGCCAGCAGCTTATTCAGACAAAATGAAAAACTGTTTTTT
CDR3: CASSLFRQNEKLFF

size: few
J: TRBJ1-1
D: .
V: TRBV18
DNA: TGTGCCAGCTCACCATCAGTTGTGATGAACACTGAAGCTTTCTTT
CDR3: CASSPSVVMNTEAFF

size: .
J: TRBJ1-5
D: TRBD1
V: TRBV19
DNA: TGTGCCAGTAGTATGGCGGGACAGGGGGCTAATTCGGGCCTCAATCAGCCCCAGCATTTT
CDR3: CASSMAGQGANSGLNQPQHF

size: .
J: TRBJ1-5
D: .
V: TRBV28
DNA: TGTGCCACTTACACGGGAGATAGAAGCAATCAGCCCCAGCATTTT
CDR3: CATYTGDRSNQPQHF

size: .
J: TRBJ1-1
D: .
V: TRBV28
DNA: TGTGCCAGCAGTTTAGGAGTGAACACTGAAGCTTTCTTT
CDR3: CASSLGVNTEAFF

size: .
J: TRBJ2-3
D: .
V: TRBV6-2/TRBV6-3
DNA: TGTGCCAGCAGTCCACAAGGCGGCCAAGAGAAAACGCAGTATTTT
CDR3: CASSPQGGQEKTQYF

size: .
J: TRBJ2-2
D: TRBD1
V: TRBV10-3
DNA: TGTGCCATCAGTGAGCCGGACAGGGTTTCGGCCGGGGAGCTGTTTTTT
CDR3: CAISEPDRVSAGELFF

size: .
J: TRBJ1-1
D: TRBD1
V: TRBV11-2
DNA: TGTGCCAGCACCCGGGACAGAATGAACACTGAAGCTTTCTTT
CDR3: CASTRDRMNTEAFF

size: .
J: TRBJ2-3
D: TRBD1
V: TRBV5-6
DNA: TGTGCCAGCATCCCCACCCGGGACAGGGACGCAGATACGCAGTATTTT
CDR3: CASIPTRDRDADTQYF

size: .
J: TRBJ1-1
D: TRBD1
V: TRBV18
DNA: TGTGCCAGCTCACCACCGACGACAGGGAAAGCTTTCTTT
CDR3: CASSPPTTGKAFF

size: .
J: TRBJ2-7
D: .
V: TRBV2
DNA: TGTGCCAGCACCCCACAGACCGGATCCTCCTACGAGCAGTACTTC
CDR3: CASTPQTGSSYEQYF

size: .
J: TRBJ1-1
D: .
V: TRBV11-2
DNA: TGTGCCAGCGGATGGGCCATAGAGAACACTGAAGCTTTCTTT
CDR3: CASGWAIENTEAFF

size: .
J: TRBJ2-3
D: TRBD2
V: TRBV15
DNA: TGTGCCACCAGCCCTAGCGGGGGGAGTGCAGATACGCAGTATTTT
CDR3: CATSPSGGSADTQYF

size: .
J: TRBJ2-4
D: TRBD2
V: TRBV3-1/TRBV3-2
DNA: TGTGCCAGCAGCCAAGATTTCGACGGGAGGGCCGTGGACATTCAGTACTTC
CDR3: CASSQDFDGRAVDIQYF

size: .
J: TRBJ2-3
D: .
V: TRBV7-3
DNA: TGTGCCAGCAGCCCGACATCACTGGACAATACGCAGTATTTT
CDR3: CASSPTSLDNTQYF

size: once
J: TRBJ2-5
D: TRBD2
V: TRBV19
DNA: TGTGCCAGTAGAAGAACAGTTAGCGGGAGTCGAGAGACCCAGTACTTC
CDR3: CASRRTVSGSRETQYF

size: few
J: TRBJ1-2
D: .
V: TRBV7-9
DNA: TGTGCCAGCAGCCTATACAGGGAGCACGAGTATGGCTACACCTTC
CDR3: CASSLYREHEYGYTF

size: .
J: TRBJ1-6
D: .
V: TRBV4-3
DNA: TGCGCCAGCAGCCAAGATCACACCCGGGGGAATTCACCCCTCCACTTT
CDR3: CASSQDHTRGNSPLHF

size: .
J: TRBJ2-7
D: .
V: TRBV30
DNA: TGTGCCTGCCACAGAGCATCCTACGAGCAGTACTTC
CDR3: CACHRASYEQYF